The T cell receptor beta chain described here comes from a study of blood T cell repertoires in COVID-19. Overall study: Researchers got acute and convalescent COVID-19 samples from the United States, Italy and Spain.

The CDR3 extends over 15 amino acids. The V and J ends lost 4 bases and 2 bases, in that order; junction bases with no gene match: 8. Germline loops: CDR1 SEHNR, CDR2 FQNEAQ (reference sequence). In the original analysis: The assay estimated nucleated cells by amplifying reference gene primers. Sequenced by immunoSEQ multiplex PCR; TCRdb stores in-frame clones only, minus some. V, J and clone size are those of that table, while D and trimming were read from the DNA. This table holds about 330,000 clones, about 89% found once. Clinical history reported by participants formed the basis on which cohorts were assigned. Cohort 3 recovery required two negative PCRs, clearance, or symptom resolution.

The chain uses TRBV7-9 and TRBJ2-7, with 7 bases matching TRBD2. The clonotype was recovered from a woman aged 25 to 45 who had recovered from COVID-19. The sequenced sample was PBMCs or T cells enriched from blood (not recorded which). CDR3 sequence: CASSSRTSPTYEQYF. As DNA, the CDR3 is TGTGCCAGCAGCTCGAGGACTAGTCCGACCTACGAGCAGTACTTC.